What follows describes a single T cell receptor beta chain. Its antigen has not been determined. No much larger clonotype is one base removed from it; base qualities were not supplied. From the germline V gene (reference sequence), CDR1 is PRHDT and CDR2 is FYEKMQ. V is reduced by 5 bases and J by 5 bases, leaving a spacing of 12 bases between them. The CDR3, cysteine through phenylalanine, is 13 amino acids long. The read is trimmed to its CDR3 DNA, 39 bases read in frame from base 1. Taken with the paper, the label for time point translates to: newly diagnosed GD, antithyroid drugs for less than 3 months. RNA was extracted from PBMCs in TRIzol for both TCR sequencing and RNA sequencing. The diagnosis of Graves' disease followed American Thyroid Association guidelines. The patients came from an endocrinology department in Xi'an, China. From each patient, about 9.7 milliliters of peripheral blood was collected into an EDTA anticoagulant tube. Ficoll Paque Plus density gradient separation was used to isolate PBMCs, and no further T cell sorting was performed. An Agilent 2100 Bioanalyzer and agarose gel were used to check RNA quality, and a NanoDrop 2000 was used to measure RNA concentration.

The method was multiplex PCR. Sequenced using an Illumina HiSeq 4000. To build TCR beta libraries, CDR3 regions were amplified by Arm-PCR using iRepertoire HTBI primers. Before sequencing, the PCR products underwent gel purification. The paper's processing steps were these. A total of roughly 58 TRBV and under 15 TRBJ segments were identified across samples and were used for gene usage analysis of CDR3 amino acid clonotypes. Filtered high-quality paired reads were merged into contigs using COPE and FqMerger. BLAST was used to align contigs to IMGT TRBV, TRBD and TRBJ reference genes, and CDR3 was defined according to IMGT. Any clonotype with a frequency above 0.1% was classified as a highly expanded clone. Repertoire diversity was measured by Shannon entropy, and V-J evenness by the Gini coefficient. Public clonotypes were defined as clonotypes shared by more than one individual. Using fastp trimming at Q25 and MiXCR clonotype assembly, TCRdb reanalyzed the public sequencing data and kept in-frame beta chains. Each entry merges the rows of one CDR3 protein and shows their most common DNA and genes. TCRdb, not the original authors, processed these V and J calls. Here the sample has hundreds of thousands of distinct CDR3 sequences; roughly 15% occur a single time. The top ten clonotypes cover 15% to 20% of the sample.

This entry is derived from a study of regulatory T cells in long-lasting Graves disease (dated by TCRdb to about 2021). As for the study more broadly: In the newly diagnosed Graves' disease group, patients had been taking antithyroid drugs for less than 3 months. Peripheral blood TCR sequencing and RNA sequencing compared persistent Graves' disease patients with newly diagnosed Graves' disease patients. The study was registered as a clinical trial and conducted in China. TCR sequencing covered some 13 persistent and roughly 20 newly diagnosed Graves' disease patients, some 33 samples in total.

The paper's findings and limits, for the study overall: Because the primary lesion, thyroid tissue, could not be accessed, the study looked at peripheral blood alone. Sequencing and analysis were restricted to the TCR beta chain. Persistent patients shared more public clonotypes among themselves (around 3,000) than newly diagnosed patients did (approximately 900). The authors acknowledged the small sample size as a limitation that may reduce accuracy. Persistent disease showed preferential use of TRBV28, TRBJ1-2 and TRBJ2-5, whereas newly diagnosed disease favored TRBV20-1 and TRBJ2-1. Compared with newly diagnosed patients, persistent Graves' disease patients had lower TCR Shannon entropy and fewer highly expanded clones, which suggests clonal expansion.

This sample was shared with a second study, whose subject was T cells in Graves' hyperthyroidism and ophthalmopathy. As the second publication notes: Stable Graves' hyperthyroidism was defined as no progression to ophthalmopathy during 18 months of follow-up. Hyperthyroidism patients were newly diagnosed, had a disease duration of under 2 months, and were aged 18 to 65 years. Any patient with an uncontrolled infection, another autoimmune disease, pregnancy or lactation was excluded. Diagnoses relied on clinical symptoms, serum thyroxine and TRAb, thyroid ultrasound and orbital computed tomography. For the first round of RT-PCR on the TCR CDR3, the HTBI primer set was used together with the Qiagen OneStep RT-PCR kit. Most expanded thyroid clonotypes (frequency above 0.001) were also found in blood, which suggests that blood repertoires may mirror thyroid immune responses. Ophthalmopathy was separated from stable hyperthyroidism by a 13 V-J signature model, with just over 85% sensitivity and roughly 81% specificity obtained in cross-validation and 80%/75% obtained in testing. In validation, the model predicted progression to ophthalmopathy a median of approximately 6.3 months before onset, with about 64% sensitivity and just under 75% specificity. TCR V-J signatures able to tell the groups apart were searched for in a discovery cohort of more than 90 patients, of whom fewer than 45 had Graves' ophthalmopathy and around 58 had stable Graves' hyperthyroidism. An independent validation cohort of fewer than 20 hyperthyroidism patients and 17 patients who later progressed to ophthalmopathy tested prospective prediction of ophthalmopathy. The roughly 99 discovery patients were divided at random into training and test sets in a 7:3 ratio. In addition, the study compared T-cell repertoires in thyroid tissue and in blood from six Graves' hyperthyroidism patients. After sampling, hyperthyroidism patients received methimazole starting at 30 mg daily, and ophthalmopathy patients received high-dose intravenous methylprednisolone. A second multiplex PCR round built the libraries, followed by size selection and purification. The libraries were sequenced on an Illumina HiSeq2000 using paired-end 100 bp reads. Raw data were processed with SOAPnuke, discarding reads with adapters, uncalled bases, mean Phred below 15, or no exact constant-primer or identifier match. COPE v1.2.5 was used to merge the high-quality paired reads, and each unique nucleotide sequence was defined as a clonotype. Clonotypes were aligned to IMGT TRBV, TRBD and TRBJ reference segments using MiTCR v1.1. The analysis was restricted to V-J combinations with a frequency above 0.0001, which together covered approximately 99% of the repertoires. The TCS score was defined as the ratio of F50 (clonal expansion) to E x V (chaos), calculated using BLOSUM62-based TCRdist between CDR3 peptides within each V-J. Welch's t-statistics and random forest reduced some 510 V-J features to 13, which were used in a naive Bayes classifier (R e1071). No statistical method was used to set the sample size in advance, and investigators knew the group allocation. TCR Vbeta CDR3 sequencing of some 140 peripheral blood samples (roughly 41 ophthalmopathy, around 80 hyperthyroidism and approximately 17 progressor patients) is reported in the paper.

This material consisted of peripheral blood mononuclear cells (PBMCs), taken at new diagnosis, from a patient treated with antithyroid drugs. This sequence was found in a woman under 40 with Graves disease. Donor details come from another sample of the same person, matched by shared clones. This receptor chain uses TRBV13 and TRBJ1-1, and possibly TRBD1, on 6 matching bases. The CDR3 protein is CASSRVQGTEAFF. DNA sequence: TGTGCCAGCAGCCGCGTACAGGGAACTGAAGCTTTCTTT.